This T cell receptor beta chain was identified in a study of technical replicates of blood from several donors. The CDR3 loop spans 13 amino acids. With 2 bases removed from V and 1 base from J, the gap between germline ends came to 6 bases. CDR1 is SGHVS and CDR2 is FNYEAQ in the germline V gene. TCRdb's table, derived via immunoSEQ multiplex PCR, lists solely in-frame clones and lacks some. This sample has tens of thousands of clones; roughly 94% occur once, and the top ten carry 0.26%. What was sequenced was T cells isolated from PBMCs. The chain recombines TRBV7-6 with TRBJ2-7; no firm D call. The TCR sequence derives from a human donor in good health. The CDR3 region is CASSLLQSYEQYF. CDR3 in DNA: TGTGCCAGCAGCTTATTGCAGTCCTACGAGCAGTACTTC.